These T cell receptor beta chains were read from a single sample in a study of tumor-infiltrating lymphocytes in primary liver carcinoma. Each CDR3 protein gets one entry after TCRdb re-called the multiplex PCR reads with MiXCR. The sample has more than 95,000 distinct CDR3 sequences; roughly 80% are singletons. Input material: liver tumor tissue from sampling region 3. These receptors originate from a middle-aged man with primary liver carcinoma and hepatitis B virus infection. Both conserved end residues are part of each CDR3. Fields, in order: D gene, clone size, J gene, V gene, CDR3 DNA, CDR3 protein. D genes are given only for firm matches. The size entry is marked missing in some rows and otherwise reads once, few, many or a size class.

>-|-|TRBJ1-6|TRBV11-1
TGTGCCAGCAGCCGGACATTGTTTTCACTCCTCCACTTT
CASSRTLFSLLHF
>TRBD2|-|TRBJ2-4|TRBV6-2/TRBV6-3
TGTGCCAGCTCCCCTTGCGGGAGGATAGCCAAAAACATTCAATACTTC
CASSPCGRIAKNIQYF
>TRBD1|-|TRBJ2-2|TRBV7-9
TGTGCCAGCACCAGGACTGGACAGAACACAGGGGAGCGGTTTTTT
CASTRTGQNTGERFF
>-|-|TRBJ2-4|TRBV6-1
TGTACCAGCACTGAAGTAACACTGGGAGCCAAAAACATTCAGTACTTC
CTSTEVTLGAKNIQYF
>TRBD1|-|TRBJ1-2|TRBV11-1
TGTGGCAGCAACCCGGGACAGGGTCAGACCTATGGCTACACCTTC
CGSNPGQGQTYGYTF
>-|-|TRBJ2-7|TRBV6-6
TGTGCCAGCAGTCGCCCCGTAGCCGGCCGCACCTACGAGCAGTACTTC
CASSRPVAGRTYEQYF
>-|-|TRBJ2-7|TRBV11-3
TGTGCCAACATCGTGGGACGGTCCTACGAGCAGTACTTC
CANIVGRSYEQYF
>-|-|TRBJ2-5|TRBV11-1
TGTACCAGCAACTCTGGCGCACTGACCCATTACTTC
CTSNSGALTHYF
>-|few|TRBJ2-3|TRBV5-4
TGTGCCAGCAGCTTGTGGTTGGCCTCGGGGGATACGCGATATTTT
CASSLWLASGDTRYF
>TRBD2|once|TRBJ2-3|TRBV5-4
TGTGCCAGCAGCTTACTAGGACTAGCGGGTACTACAGATATGCAGTATTTT
CASSLLGLAGTTDMQYF
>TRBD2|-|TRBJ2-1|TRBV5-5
TGTGCCAGCAACCCATTGAGCGGGATCTACAATGAGCAGTTCTTC
CASNPLSGIYNEQFF
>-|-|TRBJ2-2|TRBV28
TGTACCAGCAGTCGAACGACAGAGAACACCGAGGAGCTGTTTTTT
CTSSRTTENTEELFF
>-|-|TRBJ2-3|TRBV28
TGTGCCGGCAGTCGGGTAGCCCAGGGCACAGATACGCAGTATTTT
CAGSRVAQGTDTQYF
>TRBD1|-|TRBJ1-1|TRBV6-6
TGTGCCAGAAGATATGACAGGGGACTTCCTGAAGCTTTCTTT
CARRYDRGLPEAFF
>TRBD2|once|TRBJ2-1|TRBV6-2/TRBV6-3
TGTGCCAGCAGTTTCTATATAGCGGGAGTCGAGGATGAGCAGCACTTC
CASSFYIAGVEDEQHF
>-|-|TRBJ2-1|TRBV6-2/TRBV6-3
TGTGCCAGTACCCCGGAGGGGGTTGGTGAGCAGTTCTTC
CASTPEGVGEQFF
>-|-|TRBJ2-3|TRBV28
TGTGCCAGTAGTTTAGTAGGCAGATATACGCAGTATTTT
CASSLVGRYTQYF
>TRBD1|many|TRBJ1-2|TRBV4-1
TGCGCCAGCAGCCACCGTGGACAGGGGACGGGCTATGGCTACACCTTC
CASSHRGQGTGYGYTF
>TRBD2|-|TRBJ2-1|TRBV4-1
TGCGCCAGCAACCATGAGCTGACTAGCGGGCAAAGTGAGCAGTTCTTC
CASNHELTSGQSEQFF
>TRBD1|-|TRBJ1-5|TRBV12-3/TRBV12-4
TGTGTCAGCAGATTCGGGACAGGGAGCCATCGGCCCCAGCATTTT
CVSRFGTGSHRPQHF
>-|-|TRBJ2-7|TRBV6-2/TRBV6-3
TGTGCCAGCAGCTACGATGTACCCTACGAGCGGTTCTTC
CASSYDVPYERFF
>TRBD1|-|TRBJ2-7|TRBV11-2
TGTGCAAGCAGCTTACGATGGACAGGGGTAAACGATAAGTACTTC
CASSLRWTGVNDKYF
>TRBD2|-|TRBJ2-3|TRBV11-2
TGTGCCAGTAGCTTACAAGCGGGGGTCAGCGCAGATACGCAGAATTTT
CASSLQAGVSADTQNF
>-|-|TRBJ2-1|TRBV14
TGTGCCAGCAGTACCGTAGTGGGATGGGTAAACAATGAGCGGTTCTTC
CASSTVVGWVNNERFF
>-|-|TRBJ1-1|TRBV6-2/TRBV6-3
TGTACCAGCAGTTACAGGGAAACTGAAGCTTCCTTT
CTSSYRETEASF
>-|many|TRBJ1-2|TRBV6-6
TGTGCCATACAGGGTGATGGGTATGGCTACACCTTC
CAIQGDGYGYTF
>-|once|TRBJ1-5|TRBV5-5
TGTGTCAGCAGCTCAATCAGCAATCAGCCCCTGCATTTT
CVSSSISNQPLHF
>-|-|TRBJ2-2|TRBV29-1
TGCAGCGTTGGTTTAGGGTGGGGGATGACCGGGGAGCTGCCTTTT
CSVGLGWGMTGELPF
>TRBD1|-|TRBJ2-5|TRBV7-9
TGTGTCAGTAGCTTCTGGACAGGGGGAGAAGAGACCCAGTACTTC
CVSSFWTGGEETQYF
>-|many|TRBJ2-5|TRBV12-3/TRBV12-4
TGTGCCAGCAGTTCAAGGGTTCCGGGGACCCAGTACTTC
CASSSRVPGTQYF
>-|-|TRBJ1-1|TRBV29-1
TGCAGCGTTGTAAGGGGGACACGGGGCACTGAAGCTTTCTTT
CSVVRGTRGTEAFF
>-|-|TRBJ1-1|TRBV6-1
TGTGCCAGCATACGGGACAATGGAATGAACACTGAAGCTTTCTTT
CASIRDNGMNTEAFF
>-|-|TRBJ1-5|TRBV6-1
TGTGCCGCCTCGAGGGATCGGGATCAGCCCAAGCATTTT
CAASRDRDQPKHF
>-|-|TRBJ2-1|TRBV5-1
TGCACCAGCAACTTAGGTGGGGACAATGAGCAGTTCTTC
CTSNLGGDNEQFF
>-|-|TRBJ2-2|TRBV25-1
TGTGCCAGTTCAAGTAGCATACTGAACACCGGGGAACTGTTTTTT
CASSSSILNTGELFF
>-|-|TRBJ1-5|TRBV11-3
TGTGTCAGTAGCTTAGATCTGGGGGTGGCTCAGTCCCAGCATTTT
CVSSLDLGVAQSQHF
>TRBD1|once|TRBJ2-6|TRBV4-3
TGCGCCAGCAGGCATGGGACAGGGCACTCTGGGGTCAACGTCCTGACTTTC
CASRHGTGHSGVNVLTF
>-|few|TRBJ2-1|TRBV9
TGTGCCAGCAGCGTAGCAGACATAGATACTTACAATGAGCAGTTCTTC
CASSVADIDTYNEQFF
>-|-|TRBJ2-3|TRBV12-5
TGTGCTAGTGGTTTGTCCGGGGACTTCACAGATAAACAGTATTTT
CASGLSGDFTDKQYF
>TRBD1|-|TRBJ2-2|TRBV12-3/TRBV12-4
TGTGCCAGCAAACAGGGGAATTCAGGGGATCTATTTTTT
CASKQGNSGDLFF
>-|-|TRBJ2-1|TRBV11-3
TGTGCCAGCATCTTAGGCGTCTCGAATAATGAGGACTTCTTC
CASILGVSNNEDFF
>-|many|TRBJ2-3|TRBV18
TGTGCCAGCTCACCAGGCAGCACAGATACGCAGTATTTT
CASSPGSTDTQYF
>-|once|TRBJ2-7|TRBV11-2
TGTGCCAGCAGCCCGGACGGGGAGTCCTACGAGCAGTACTTC
CASSPDGESYEQYF
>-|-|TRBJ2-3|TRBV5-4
TGTGCCAGCAGCTTGAGGACAGAAACGCAGTATTTT
CASSLRTETQYF
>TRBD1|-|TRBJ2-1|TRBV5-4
TGTGTCAGTAGGAGGGACAGGCAGTACAATGAGCAGTTCTTC
CVSRRDRQYNEQFF
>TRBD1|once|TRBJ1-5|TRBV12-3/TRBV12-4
TGTGCCAGCAGTCCCTCAGGACAGGGGAGGGCTCAACCCCATCATTTT
CASSPSGQGRAQPHHF
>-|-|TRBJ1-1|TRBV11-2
TGTACCAGCATCGGGTCGGGGAACACTGAAGCTTTCTTT
CTSIGSGNTEAFF
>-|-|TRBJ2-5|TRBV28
TGTGCCAGCAGAATACAGGGTCTAGAGACCCAGTACTTC
CASRIQGLETQYF
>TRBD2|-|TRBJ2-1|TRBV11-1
TGTGCCAGCAGCTCTCCTTCGAGTAGCGGGTCCTACAATAAGCAATTCTTC
CASSSPSSSGSYNKQFF
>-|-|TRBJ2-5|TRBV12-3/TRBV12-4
TGTGCTAGCACTTTGGTCCAGGGAGAGACCCAGTACTTC
CASTLVQGETQYF
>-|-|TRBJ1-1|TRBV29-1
TGCAACGTTGAATTTGACACTGAAGCCTTCTTT
CNVEFDTEAFF